These 7 T cell receptor beta chains came from one sample sequenced in a study of human T cells and chemical hapten exposure. Time point noted: patch test 2, 6 weeks after DPC sensitization. As for treatment: therapeutic diphenylcyclopropenone sensitization with weekly scalp DPC. TCRdb ran MiXCR on the RACE reads and lists one entry per CDR3 protein. The top ten hold roughly 3.8% of the sample, which has tens of thousands of distinct CDR3 sequences, approximately 9% seen once. The source was whole blood, collected in connection with sensitization to the hapten diphenylcyclopropenone (DPC). These receptors were taken from a woman aged 45-65 years with alopecia areata. Some clones in this sample may be carry-over from other donors' samples.

This clonotype turned up a few times. V and J are TRBV13 and TRBJ2-3; TRBD1 aligns across 9 bases. This CDR3 is built from 20 residues. The ends lost 4 bases at V and 0 bases at J; junction bases unmatched: 17. CDR1 is PRHDT, CDR2 FYEKMQ, per germline (reference sequence). In DNA, the CDR3 is TGTGCCAGCAGCTCCTTCACGGGACAGGGCGTTACCGCTAGCACAGATACGCAGTATTTT. Translating gives CASSSFTGQGVTASTDTQYF.

This clonotype was counted many times. The chain couples TRBV29-1 to TRBJ2-3; 8 bases fit TRBD1. The length of the CDR3 is 13 residues. The V and J ends lost 4 bases and 3 bases, in that order; junction bases with no gene match: 3. Germline assignment: CDR1 SQVTM and CDR2 ANQGSEA. CDR3 in amino acids: CSVGQGMTDTQYF. The CDR3 nucleotides are TGCAGCGTTGGACAGGGGATGACAGATACGCAGTATTTT.

This clonotype was detected a few times. The J gene is TRBJ2-1, the V gene TRBV7-6, with D tentatively TRBD2 (5 bases). The CDR3 has 14 residues. Trimming left V 3 bases short and J 6 bases short, with 12 bases between. The germline CDR1 and CDR2 sequences are SGHVS and FNYEAQ. The CDR3 protein is CASSLGFEGNEQFF. In DNA, the CDR3 is TGTGCCAGCAGCTTGGGGTTTGAGGGCAATGAGCAGTTCTTC.

This clonotype has a handful of counts. The V and J genes are TRBV20-1 and TRBJ1-1; 8 bases map to TRBD1. Trimming cost V 3 bases and J 4 bases; bases outside gene matches: 10. This CDR3 region has 15 residues. Looked up from germline, CDR1 is DFQATT and CDR2 is SNEGSKA (reference sequence). CDR3 residues: CSASLQGGFGTEAFF. The CDR3 DNA reads as TGCAGTGCTAGCCTACAGGGGGGGTTTGGCACTGAAGCTTTCTTT.

This clonotype was observed a handful of times. The rearrangement joins TRBV2 to TRBJ2-3; TRBD2 matches 8 bases. Germline V CDR1 and CDR2: SNHLY, FYNNEI. V shed 6 bases, J shed 4 bases, and the junction held 9 bases outside the gene matches. This CDR3 has 15 amino acids. Written as DNA, the CDR3 is TGTGCCAGCAGCCCGGGACTAGGTGTGGCAGATACGCAGTATTTT. This encodes CASSPGLGVADTQYF. Full variable domain (remainder filled in from reference TRBV2 and TRBJ2-3): EPEVTQTPSHQVTQMGQEVILRCVPISNHLYFYWYRQILGQKVEFLVSFYNNEISEKSEIFDDQFSVERPDGSNFTLKIRSTKLEDSAMYFCASSPGLGVADTQYFGPGTRLTVL.

This chain joins TRBV7-2 and TRBJ2-7; 8 nucleotides align to TRBD2. The CDR3 has 16 amino acids. After removal of 1 base from V and 2 bases from J, the junction contained 7 bases not matched to a gene. Per germline, CDR1 SGHTA and CDR2 FQGNSA. For the CDR3, the DNA is TGTGCCAGCAGCTTAGGTGGCGGGAGGAGCCCCTACGAGCAGTACTTC. Protein product: CASSLGGGRSPYEQYF.

The V gene is TRBV2, the J gene TRBJ2-7; D is unclear. Germline CDR1 is SNHLY and CDR2 is FYNNEI. The V and J ends lost 4 bases and 6 bases respectively, with 10 bases between them. The CDR3 is 12 residues long. CDR3 region: CASSVLGTEQYF. The CDR3 DNA reads TGTGCCAGCAGTGTGCTTGGCACCGAGCAGTACTTC.